This T cell receptor beta chain was sequenced during a study of Graves' ophthalmopathy and Graves' hyperthyroidism. Certain patients, namely those with other autoimmune diseases, uncontrolled infections, pregnancy or lactation, were excluded. Fresh peripheral blood (approximately 9.2 ml) yielded the PBMCs. The CDR3 extends over 18 amino acids. Germline assignment: CDR1 MNHEY and CDR2 SMNVEV (reference sequence). The ends were cut back, 0 bases at V and 0 bases at J, with 15 bases in the middle. Overall study findings and caveats: The model's ophthalmopathy progression predictions had around 64% sensitivity and just under 75% specificity. Blood also harbored most expanded thyroid clonotypes above 0.001 frequency.

Amplified material comprised TCR beta CDR3 regions derived from RNA transcripts. HTBI primers were used in a first-round RT-PCR, which preceded a second-round multiplex PCR. TCRdb ran MiXCR on the multiplex PCR reads and lists one entry per CDR3 protein. The sample has about 210,000 distinct CDR3 sequences, 25% to 35% seen once; the top ten hold around 9.8%. Note on this clonotype: Its antigen is not identified.

Input material: peripheral blood. The chain recombines TRBV27 with TRBJ2-4, with D hard to call. This TCR derives from a man aged 50-60 years with Graves' ophthalmopathy. This CDR3 reads CASSLSTPTDLAKNIQYF. The CDR3 nucleotides read TGTGCCAGCAGTTTATCGACGCCGACGGACCTAGCCAAAAACATTCAGTACTTC.